This TCR beta chain is drawn from a study of T cell changes during pregnancy in multiple sclerosis (dated by TCRdb to between 2018 and 2021). For the wider study: The study examined how the T cell repertoire changed over the course of pregnancy in women with multiple sclerosis.

Preparation of the library involved the immunoSEQ multiplex PCR assay. Drawn from immuneACCESS, this table holds only the in-frame rearrangements with V and J called that TCRdb kept. Clones are partly lost; checked studies trace under half to an unresolved V gene and leave the rest unexplained. The sample records about 93,000 clones, 92% of which are singletons. Approximately 2% of the sample goes to the ten largest clones. The germline V and J ends show losses of 5 bases and 7 bases respectively, and no gene match explains 16 bases of the junction. Per the germline V gene (reference sequence), SEHNR is the CDR1 and FQNEAQ is the CDR2. The CDR3 starts with the cysteine, ends with the phenylalanine, and has 17 residues. Here the CDR3 DNA is all that survives: 51 bases in frame from base 1. Remarks on this clone: Its specific antigen is unknown. No much larger clone is present one base from it, and per-base qualities are unavailable.

The chain is encoded by TRBV7-9 joined to TRBJ1-4, with TRBD1 matching 7 junction bases. The specimen was peripheral blood, collected after pregnancy. The sequence was obtained from a female donor with multiple sclerosis, enrolled in a pregnancy study. The DNA sequence reads TGTGCCAGCAGCCCGCAGGCATCCGCGACAGGGACTGAAAAACTGTTTTTT. It translates as CASSPQASATGTEKLFF.